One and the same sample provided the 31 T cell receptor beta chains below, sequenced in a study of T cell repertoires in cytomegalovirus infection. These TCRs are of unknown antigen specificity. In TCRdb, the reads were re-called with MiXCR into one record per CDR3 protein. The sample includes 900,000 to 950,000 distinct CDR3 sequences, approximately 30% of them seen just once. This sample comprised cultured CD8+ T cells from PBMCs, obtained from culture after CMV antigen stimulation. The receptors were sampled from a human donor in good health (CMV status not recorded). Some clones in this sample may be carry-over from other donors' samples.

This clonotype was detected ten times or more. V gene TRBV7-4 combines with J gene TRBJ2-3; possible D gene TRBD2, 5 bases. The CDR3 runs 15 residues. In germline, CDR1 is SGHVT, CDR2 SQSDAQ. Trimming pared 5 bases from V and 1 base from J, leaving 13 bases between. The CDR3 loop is CASSPIGSGTDTQYF. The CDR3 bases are TGTGCCAGCAGCCCCATCGGTAGCGGCACAGATACGCAGTATTTT.

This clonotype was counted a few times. The DNA for the CDR3 is TGTGCCAGCAGCCAAATATCACTCCAGTATTCACCCCTCCACTTT. This sequence encodes CASSQISLQYSPLHF. V and J are TRBV14 and TRBJ1-6; D is unclear. The CDR3 spans 15 residues. The V and J ends lost 2 bases and 8 bases respectively, with 13 bases between them. Germline V gene data show CDR1 as SGHDN and CDR2 as FVKESK.

The CDR3 protein is CASSLGERRYYNEQFF. CDR3 nucleotide sequence: TGTGCCAGCAGCTTGGGTGAGCGACGATACTACAATGAGCAGTTCTTC. The rearrangement joins TRBV5-4 to TRBJ2-1; D ambiguous. Trimming pared 0 bases from V and 3 bases from J, leaving 13 bases between. The length of the CDR3 is 16 residues. CDR1 is SGHNT and CDR2 is YYREEE in the germline V gene (reference sequence).

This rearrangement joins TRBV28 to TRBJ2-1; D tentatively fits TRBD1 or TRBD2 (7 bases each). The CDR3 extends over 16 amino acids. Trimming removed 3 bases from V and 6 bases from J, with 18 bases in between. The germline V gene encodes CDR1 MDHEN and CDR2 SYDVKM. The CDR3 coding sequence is TGTGCCAGCAGTTTGGAGACAGGGAGGGTTGGCAATGAGCAGTTCTTC. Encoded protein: CASSLETGRVGNEQFF.

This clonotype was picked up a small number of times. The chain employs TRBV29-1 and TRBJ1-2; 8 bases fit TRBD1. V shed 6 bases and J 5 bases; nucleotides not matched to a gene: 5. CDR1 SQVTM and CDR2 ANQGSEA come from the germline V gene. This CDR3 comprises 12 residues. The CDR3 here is CSVRDRPYGYTF. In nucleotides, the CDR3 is TGCAGCGTCCGGGACAGGCCTTATGGCTACACCTTC.

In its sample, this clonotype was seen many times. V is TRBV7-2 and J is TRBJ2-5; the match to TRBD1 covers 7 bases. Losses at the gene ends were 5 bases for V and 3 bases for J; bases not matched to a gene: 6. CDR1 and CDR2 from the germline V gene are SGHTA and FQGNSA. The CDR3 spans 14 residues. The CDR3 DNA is TGTGCCAGCAGCCCCGACAGGGTAAAAGAGACCCAGTACTTC. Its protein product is CASSPDRVKETQYF.

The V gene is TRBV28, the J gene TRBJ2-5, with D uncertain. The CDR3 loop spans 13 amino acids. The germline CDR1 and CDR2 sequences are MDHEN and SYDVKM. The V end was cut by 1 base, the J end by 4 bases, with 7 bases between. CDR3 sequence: CASSLFVGETQYF. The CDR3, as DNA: TGTGCCAGCAGTTTATTTGTAGGAGAGACCCAGTACTTC. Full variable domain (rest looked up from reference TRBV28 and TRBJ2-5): DVKVTQSSRYLVKRTGEKVFLECVQDMDHENMFWYRQDPGLGLRLIYFSYDVKMKEKGDIPEGYSVSREKKERFSLILESASTNQTSMYLCASSLFVGETQYFGPGTRLLVL.

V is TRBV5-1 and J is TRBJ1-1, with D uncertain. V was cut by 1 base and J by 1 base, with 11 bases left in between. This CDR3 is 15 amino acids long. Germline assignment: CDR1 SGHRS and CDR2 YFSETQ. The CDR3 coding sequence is TGCGCCAGCAGCTTGACCCCAGCCCCGAACACTGAAGCTTTCTTT. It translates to CASSLTPAPNTEAFF.

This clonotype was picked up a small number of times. For the CDR3, the DNA is TGTGCCAGCAGTGATTTTGGGGGCATTGAAAAACTGTTTTTT. It yields the protein CASSDFGGIEKLFF. This chain uses TRBV2 with TRBJ1-4; a possible D gene is TRBD1 (6 bases). The length of the CDR3 is 14 residues. Trimming left V 3 bases short and J 7 bases short, with 12 bases between. Looked up from germline, CDR1 is SNHLY and CDR2 is FYNNEI.

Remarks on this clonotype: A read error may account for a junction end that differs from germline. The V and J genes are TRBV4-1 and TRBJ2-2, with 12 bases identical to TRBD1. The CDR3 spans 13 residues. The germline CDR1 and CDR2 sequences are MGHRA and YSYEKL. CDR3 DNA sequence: TGTGCCAGCAGCCAAGCCGGGACAGGGGGCGAGGTTTTT. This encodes CASSQAGTGGEVF.

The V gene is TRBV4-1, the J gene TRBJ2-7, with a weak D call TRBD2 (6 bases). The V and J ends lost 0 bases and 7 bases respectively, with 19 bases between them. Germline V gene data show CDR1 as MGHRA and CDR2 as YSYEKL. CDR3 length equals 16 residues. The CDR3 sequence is CASSQEGTPTGVEQYF. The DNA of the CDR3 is TGCGCCAGCAGCCAAGAGGGGACCCCCACGGGGGTTGAGCAGTACTTC.

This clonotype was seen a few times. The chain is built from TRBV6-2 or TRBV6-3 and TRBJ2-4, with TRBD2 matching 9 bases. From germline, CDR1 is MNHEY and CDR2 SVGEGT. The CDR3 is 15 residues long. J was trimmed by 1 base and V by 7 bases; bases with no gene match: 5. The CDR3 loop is CASNGLAYAKNIQYF. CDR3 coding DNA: TGTGCCAGCAACGGACTAGCGTATGCCAAAAACATTCAGTACTTC.

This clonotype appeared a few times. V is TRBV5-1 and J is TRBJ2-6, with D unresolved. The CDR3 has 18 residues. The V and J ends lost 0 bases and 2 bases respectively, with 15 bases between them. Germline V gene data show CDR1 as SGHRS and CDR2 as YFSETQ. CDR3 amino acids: CASSLESGKVTGANVLTF. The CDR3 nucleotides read TGCGCCAGCAGCTTGGAATCGGGTAAAGTAACTGGGGCCAACGTCCTGACTTTC.

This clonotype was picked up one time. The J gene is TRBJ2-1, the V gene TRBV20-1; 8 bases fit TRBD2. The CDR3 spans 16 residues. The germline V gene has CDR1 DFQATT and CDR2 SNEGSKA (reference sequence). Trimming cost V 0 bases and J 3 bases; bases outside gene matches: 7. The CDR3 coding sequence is TGCAGTGCTAGAGATTCACTGCGGGGGGTCTACAATGAGCAGTTCTTC. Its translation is CSARDSLRGVYNEQFF.

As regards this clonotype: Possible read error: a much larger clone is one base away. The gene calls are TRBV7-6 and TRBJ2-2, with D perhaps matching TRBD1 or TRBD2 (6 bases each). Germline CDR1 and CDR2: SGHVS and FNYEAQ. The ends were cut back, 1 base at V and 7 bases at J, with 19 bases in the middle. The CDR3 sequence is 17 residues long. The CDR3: CASSLVAGQKMVGELFF. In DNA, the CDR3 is TGTGCCAGCAGCTTAGTCGCGGGACAAAAAATGGTCGGGGAGCTGTTTTTT.

The CDR3 DNA sequence: TGCAGTGCTAGGTCCAACTATGGCTACACCTTC. Its protein is CSARSNYGYTF. V gene TRBV20-1 combines with J gene TRBJ1-2; D unresolved. V was clipped by 3 bases and J by 2 bases, with 4 bases between them. This CDR3 has 11 amino acids. CDR1 and CDR2 from the germline V gene are DFQATT and SNEGSKA (reference sequence).

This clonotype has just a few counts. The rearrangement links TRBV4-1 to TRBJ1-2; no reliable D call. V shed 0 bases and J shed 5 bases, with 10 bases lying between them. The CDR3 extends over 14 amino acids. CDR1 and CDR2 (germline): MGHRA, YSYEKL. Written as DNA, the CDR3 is TGCGCCAGCAGCCAAGAATACACTCCGTATGGCTACACCTTC. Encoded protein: CASSQEYTPYGYTF.

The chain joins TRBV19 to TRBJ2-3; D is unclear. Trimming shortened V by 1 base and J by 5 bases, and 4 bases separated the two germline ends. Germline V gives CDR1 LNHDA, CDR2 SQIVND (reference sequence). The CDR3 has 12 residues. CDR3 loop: CASSIVQDTQYF. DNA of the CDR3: TGTGCCAGTAGTATAGTTCAAGATACGCAGTATTTT.

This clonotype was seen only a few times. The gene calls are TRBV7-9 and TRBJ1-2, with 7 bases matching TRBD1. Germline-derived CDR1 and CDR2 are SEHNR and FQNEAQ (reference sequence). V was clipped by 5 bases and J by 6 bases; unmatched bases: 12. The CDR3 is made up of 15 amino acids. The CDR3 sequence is CASSIPGTDMDGYTF. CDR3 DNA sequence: TGTGCCAGCAGCATTCCGGGGACAGACATGGATGGCTACACCTTC.

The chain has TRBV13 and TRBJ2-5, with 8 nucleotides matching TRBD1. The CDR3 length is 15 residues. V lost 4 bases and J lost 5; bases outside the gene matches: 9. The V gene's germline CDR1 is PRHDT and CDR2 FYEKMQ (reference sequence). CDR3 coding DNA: TGTGCCAGCAGCTCGCGGACAGGGCAGGGGGAGACCCAGTACTTC. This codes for CASSSRTGQGETQYF. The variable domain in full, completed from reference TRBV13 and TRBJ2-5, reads AAGVIQSPRHLIKEKRETATLKCYPIPRHDTVYWYQQGPGQDPQFLISFYEKMQSDKGSIPDRFSAQQFSDYHSELNMSSLELGDSALYFCASSSRTGQGETQYFGPGTRLLVL.

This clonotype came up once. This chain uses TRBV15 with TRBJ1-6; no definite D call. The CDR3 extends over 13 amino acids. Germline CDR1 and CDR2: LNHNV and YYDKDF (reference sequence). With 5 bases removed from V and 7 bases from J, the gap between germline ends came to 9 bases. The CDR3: CATSLQQNSPLHF. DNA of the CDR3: TGTGCCACCAGCCTTCAGCAGAATTCACCCCTCCACTTT.

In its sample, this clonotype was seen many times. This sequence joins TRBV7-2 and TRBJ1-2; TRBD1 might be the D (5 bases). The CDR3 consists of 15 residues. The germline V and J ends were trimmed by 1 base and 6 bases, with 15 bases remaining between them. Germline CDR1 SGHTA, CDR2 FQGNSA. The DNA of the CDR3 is TGTGCCAGCAGCTTAGGTCGTTCGGGGCATGATGGCTACACCTTC. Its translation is CASSLGRSGHDGYTF. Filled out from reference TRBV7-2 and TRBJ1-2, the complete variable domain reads GAGVSQSPSNKVTEKGKDVELRCDPISGHTALYWYRQSLGQGLEFLIYFQGNSAPDKSGLPSDRFSAERTGGSVSTLTIQRTQQEDSAVYLCASSLGRSGHDGYTFGSGTRLTVV.

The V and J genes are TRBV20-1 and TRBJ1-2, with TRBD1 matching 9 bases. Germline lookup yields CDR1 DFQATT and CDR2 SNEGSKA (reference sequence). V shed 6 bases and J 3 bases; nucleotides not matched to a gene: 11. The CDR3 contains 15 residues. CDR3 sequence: CSAPGQGVPDYGYTF. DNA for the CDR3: TGCAGTGCCCCGGGACAGGGTGTTCCGGACTATGGCTACACCTTC.

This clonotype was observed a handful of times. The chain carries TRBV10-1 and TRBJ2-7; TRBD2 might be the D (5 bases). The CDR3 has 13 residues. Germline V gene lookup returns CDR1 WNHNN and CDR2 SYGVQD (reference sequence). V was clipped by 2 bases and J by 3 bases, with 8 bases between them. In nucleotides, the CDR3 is TGCGCCAGCAGTGAGCTGGAGGACTACGAGCAGTACTTC. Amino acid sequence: CASSELEDYEQYF.

The CDR3 DNA reads TGCAGTGCCAGGGATCGGGTATTGAACACTGAAGCTTTCTTT. The encoded protein is CSARDRVLNTEAFF. The V gene is TRBV20-1, the J gene TRBJ1-1; the D gene is possibly TRBD1 (5 bases). This CDR3 has 14 amino acids. The V gene lost 6 bases and the J gene lost 0 bases, with 14 bases spanning the gap. CDR1 DFQATT and CDR2 SNEGSKA come from the germline V gene (reference sequence).

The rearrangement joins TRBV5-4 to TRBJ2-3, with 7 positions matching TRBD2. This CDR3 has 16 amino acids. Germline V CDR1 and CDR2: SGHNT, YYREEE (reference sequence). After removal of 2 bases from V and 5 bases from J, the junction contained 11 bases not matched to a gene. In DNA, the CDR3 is TGTGCCAGCAGCTTACGGGTTAGCGGGCCAGGAGATACGCAGTATTTT. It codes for CASSLRVSGPGDTQYF.

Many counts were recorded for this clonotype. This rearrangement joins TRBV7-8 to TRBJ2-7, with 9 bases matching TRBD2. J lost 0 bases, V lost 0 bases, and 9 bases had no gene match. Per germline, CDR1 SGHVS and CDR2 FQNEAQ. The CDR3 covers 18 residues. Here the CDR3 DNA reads TGTGCCAGCAGCTTAGCGGCTAGCGGGGTCCACCCCTCCTACGAGCAGTACTTC. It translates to CASSLAASGVHPSYEQYF. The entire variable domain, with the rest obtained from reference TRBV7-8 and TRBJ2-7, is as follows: GAGVSQSPRYKVAKRGQDVALRCDPISGHVSLFWYQQALGQGPEFLTYFQNEAQLDKSGLPSDRFFAERPEGSVSTLKIQRTQQEDSAVYLCASSLAASGVHPSYEQYFGPGTRLTVT.

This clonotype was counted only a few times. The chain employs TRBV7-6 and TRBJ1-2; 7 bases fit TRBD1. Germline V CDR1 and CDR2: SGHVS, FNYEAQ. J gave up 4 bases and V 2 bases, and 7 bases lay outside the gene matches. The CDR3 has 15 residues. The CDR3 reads CASSLSGGALYGYTF. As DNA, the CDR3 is TGTGCCAGCAGCTTATCAGGGGGGGCTCTCTATGGCTACACCTTC.

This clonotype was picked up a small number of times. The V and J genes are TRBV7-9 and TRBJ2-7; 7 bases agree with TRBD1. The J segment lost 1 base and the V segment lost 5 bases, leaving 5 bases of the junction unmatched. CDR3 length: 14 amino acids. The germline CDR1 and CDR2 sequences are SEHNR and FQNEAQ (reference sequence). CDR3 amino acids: CASSPQGNSYEQYF. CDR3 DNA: TGTGCCAGCAGCCCACAGGGGAATTCCTACGAGCAGTACTTC.

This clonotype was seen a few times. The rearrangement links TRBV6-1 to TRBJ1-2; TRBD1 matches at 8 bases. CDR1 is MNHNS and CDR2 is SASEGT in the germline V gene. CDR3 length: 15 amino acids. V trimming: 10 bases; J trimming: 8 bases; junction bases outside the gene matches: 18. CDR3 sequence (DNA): TGTGCCATATCGACAATTATCGACAGGGGAAGCGGCTACACCTTC. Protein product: CAISTIIDRGSGYTF.

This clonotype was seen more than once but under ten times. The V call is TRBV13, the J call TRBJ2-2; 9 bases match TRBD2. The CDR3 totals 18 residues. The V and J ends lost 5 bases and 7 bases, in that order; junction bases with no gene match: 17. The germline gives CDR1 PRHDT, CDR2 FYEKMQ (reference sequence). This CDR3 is CASSPERGAILGDGELFF. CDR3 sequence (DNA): TGTGCCAGCAGCCCCGAGCGGGGGGCCATCCTTGGAGACGGGGAGCTGTTTTTT.